Sequencing of this T cell receptor (beta chain) was carried out in a study of beta chain features in type 1 diabetes. The entirety of the isolated RNA underwent reverse transcription, so expressed TCRB transcripts were sequenced. The data were produced by immunoSEQ multiplex PCR, yet TCRdb's version contains in-frame clones alone and is incomplete. In the table there are approximately 380,000 clones, about 15% of which are singletons. The sequence was obtained from a woman in her late teens or twenties in good health. The sequenced sample was naive CD4+ T cells from blood.

This CDR3 reads CASSSRVGQPQHF. As DNA, the CDR3 is TGTGCCAGCAGCAGCAGGGTGGGTCAGCCCCAGCATTTT. This chain joins TRBV5-5 and TRBJ1-5, with D tentatively TRBD1 (5 bases). Per the germline V gene, CDR1 is SGHKS and CDR2 is YYEKEE (reference sequence). V dropped 4 bases and J dropped 6 bases, with 11 bases sitting between them. CDR3 size: 13 residues.